The clone carrying this T cell receptor beta chain came up once. Its target is not known. For the second PCR, which ran for roughly 6 to 12 cycles, a sample-barcoded 5' primer and a J-beta primer mix were used. TCRdb reanalysed the 5' RACE reads using MiXCR and keeps one entry per CDR3 protein. The sample consists of approximately 1,000,000 distinct CDR3 sequences, 40% to 45% of them appearing once. Donation came from healthy Caucasian individuals in Russia who were aged 6 to 90. At least 6 micrograms of total RNA were extracted per sample. This sample is part of a study of blood T cells in healthy people across ages. The V gene's germline CDR1 is SGHRS and CDR2 YFSETQ. V lost 3 bases and J 5 bases, leaving 17 bases between the germline ends. There are 15 residues in the CDR3. Points from the study as a whole: Older age coincided with a roughly linear decline in TCR beta diversity per million T cells.

The TCR originated in a woman aged 55-70 years in good health. Sequencing was performed on blood. The J gene is TRBJ1-1, the V gene TRBV5-1, with D maybe TRBD1 (5 bases). The CDR3 region is CASSSVAAGQTEAFF. The CDR3 coding sequence is TGCGCCAGCAGCTCAGTCGCGGCAGGGCAGACTGAAGCTTTCTTT.